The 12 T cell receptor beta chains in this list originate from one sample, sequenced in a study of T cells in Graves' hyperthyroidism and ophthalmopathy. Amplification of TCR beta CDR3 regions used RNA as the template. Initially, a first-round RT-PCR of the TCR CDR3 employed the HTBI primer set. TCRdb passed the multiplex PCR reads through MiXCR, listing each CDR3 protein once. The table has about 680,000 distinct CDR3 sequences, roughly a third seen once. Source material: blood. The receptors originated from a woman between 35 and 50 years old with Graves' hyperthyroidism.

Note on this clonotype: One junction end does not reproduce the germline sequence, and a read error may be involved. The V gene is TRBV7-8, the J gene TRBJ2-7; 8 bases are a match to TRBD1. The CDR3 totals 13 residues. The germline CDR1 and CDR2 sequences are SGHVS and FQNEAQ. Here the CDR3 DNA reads TGTGCCGGCAGCTTAGGACAGGGCTACGAGCAGTACTTC. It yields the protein CAGSLGQGYEQYF. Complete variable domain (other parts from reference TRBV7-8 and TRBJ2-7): GAGVSQSPRYKVAKRGQDVALRCDPISGHVSLFWYQQALGQGPEFLTYFQNEAQLDKSGLPSDRFFAERPEGSVSTLKIQRTQQEDSAVYLCAGSLGQGYEQYFGPGTRLTVT.

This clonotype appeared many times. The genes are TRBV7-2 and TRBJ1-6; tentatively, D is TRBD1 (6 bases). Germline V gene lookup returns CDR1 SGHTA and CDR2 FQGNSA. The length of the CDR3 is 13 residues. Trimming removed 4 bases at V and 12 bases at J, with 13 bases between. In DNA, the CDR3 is TGTGCCAGCAGCTCGCACAGGGAGGGACCCCTCCACTTT. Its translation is CASSSHREGPLHF.

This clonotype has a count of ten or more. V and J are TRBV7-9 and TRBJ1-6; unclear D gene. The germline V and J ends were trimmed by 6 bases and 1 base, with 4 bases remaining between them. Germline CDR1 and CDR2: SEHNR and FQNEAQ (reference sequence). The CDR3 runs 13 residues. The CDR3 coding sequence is TGTGCCAGCAGGGTTTCCTATAATTCACCCCTCCACTTT. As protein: CASRVSYNSPLHF.

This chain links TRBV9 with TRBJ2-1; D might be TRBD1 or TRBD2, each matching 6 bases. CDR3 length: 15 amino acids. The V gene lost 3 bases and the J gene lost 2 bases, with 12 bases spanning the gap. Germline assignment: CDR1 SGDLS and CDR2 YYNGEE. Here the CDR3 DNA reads TGTGCCAGCAGCGGGTCGAGGGGGGCCTACAATGAGCAGTTCTTC. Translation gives CASSGSRGAYNEQFF.

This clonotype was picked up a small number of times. The CDR3 region has the DNA TGCAGTGCTAGTTGTAGCGAAGGGCTCCGGGGTGAGCAGTACTTC. This encodes CSASCSEGLRGEQYF. The J gene is TRBJ2-7, the V gene TRBV20-1, with D possibly being TRBD2 (5 bases). The CDR3 has 15 residues. Germline values: CDR1 DFQATT, CDR2 SNEGSKA (reference sequence). V gave up 3 bases and J gave up 7 bases, with 22 bases separating them.

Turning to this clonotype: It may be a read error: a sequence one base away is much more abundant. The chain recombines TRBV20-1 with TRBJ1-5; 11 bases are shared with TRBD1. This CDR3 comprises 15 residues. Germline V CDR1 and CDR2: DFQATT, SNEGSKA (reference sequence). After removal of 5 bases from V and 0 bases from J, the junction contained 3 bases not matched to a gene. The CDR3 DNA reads TGCAGTGCTTTGGACAGGGGGCATAGCAATCAGCCCCAGCATTTT. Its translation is CSALDRGHSNQPQHF.

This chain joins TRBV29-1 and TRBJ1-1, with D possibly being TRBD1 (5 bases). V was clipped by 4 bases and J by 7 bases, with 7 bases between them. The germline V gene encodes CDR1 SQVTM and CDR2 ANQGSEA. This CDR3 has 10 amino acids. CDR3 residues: CSVVGVEAFF. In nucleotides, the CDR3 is TGCAGCGTTGTAGGGGTTGAAGCTTTCTTT.

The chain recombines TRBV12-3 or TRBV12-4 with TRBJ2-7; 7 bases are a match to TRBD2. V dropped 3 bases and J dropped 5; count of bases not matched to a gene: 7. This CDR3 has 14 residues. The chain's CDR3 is CASSFGLGRDEQYF. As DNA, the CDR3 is TGTGCCAGCAGTTTCGGACTAGGTCGCGACGAGCAGTACTTC.

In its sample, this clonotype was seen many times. In DNA form, the CDR3 reads TGTGCCAGCAGCTCTCAGAATCAGCCCCAGCATTTT. It codes for CASSSQNQPQHF. This rearrangement joins TRBV7-9 to TRBJ1-5; no firm D call. The germline V and J ends were trimmed by 4 bases and 4 bases, with 5 bases remaining between them. Germline V gives CDR1 SEHNR, CDR2 FQNEAQ (reference sequence). The CDR3 has 12 residues. The full variable domain, its missing parts supplied by reference TRBV7-9 and TRBJ1-5, is DTGVSQNPRHKITKRGQNVTFRCDPISEHNRLYWYRQTLGQGPEFLTYFQNEAQLEKSRLLSDRFSAERPKGSFSTLEIQRTEQGDSAMYLCASSSQNQPQHFGDGTRLSIL.

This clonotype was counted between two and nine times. The CDR3 protein is CSAVTAPYPAQHF. The CDR3 region has the DNA TGCAGTGCTGTGACAGCTCCTTATCCGGCCCAGCATTTT. V usage is TRBV20-1 and J usage is TRBJ1-5, with a tentative D call TRBD1 (5 bases). The CDR3 loop spans 13 amino acids. V was shortened by 5 bases and J by 11 bases, with 19 bases between the two germline ends. In germline, CDR1 is DFQATT, CDR2 SNEGSKA (reference sequence).

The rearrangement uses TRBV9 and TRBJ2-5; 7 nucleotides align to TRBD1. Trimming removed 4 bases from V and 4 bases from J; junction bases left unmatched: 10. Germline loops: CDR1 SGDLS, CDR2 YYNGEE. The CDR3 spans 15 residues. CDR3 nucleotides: TGTGCCAGCAGCCTCGGTAGCGAGGGGGCAGAGACCCAGTACTTC. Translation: CASSLGSEGAETQYF. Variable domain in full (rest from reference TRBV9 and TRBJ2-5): DSGVTQTPKHLITATGQRVTLRCSPRSGDLSVYWYQQSLDQGLQFLIQYYNGEERAKGNILERFSAQQFPDLHSELNLSSLELGDSALYFCASSLGSEGAETQYFGPGTRLLVL.

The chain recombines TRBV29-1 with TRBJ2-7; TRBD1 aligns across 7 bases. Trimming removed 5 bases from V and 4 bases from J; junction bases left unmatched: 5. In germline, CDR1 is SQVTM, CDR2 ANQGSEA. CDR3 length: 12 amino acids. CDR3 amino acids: CSVRQGVYEQYF. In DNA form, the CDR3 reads TGCAGCGTTCGCCAGGGGGTGTACGAGCAGTACTTC.